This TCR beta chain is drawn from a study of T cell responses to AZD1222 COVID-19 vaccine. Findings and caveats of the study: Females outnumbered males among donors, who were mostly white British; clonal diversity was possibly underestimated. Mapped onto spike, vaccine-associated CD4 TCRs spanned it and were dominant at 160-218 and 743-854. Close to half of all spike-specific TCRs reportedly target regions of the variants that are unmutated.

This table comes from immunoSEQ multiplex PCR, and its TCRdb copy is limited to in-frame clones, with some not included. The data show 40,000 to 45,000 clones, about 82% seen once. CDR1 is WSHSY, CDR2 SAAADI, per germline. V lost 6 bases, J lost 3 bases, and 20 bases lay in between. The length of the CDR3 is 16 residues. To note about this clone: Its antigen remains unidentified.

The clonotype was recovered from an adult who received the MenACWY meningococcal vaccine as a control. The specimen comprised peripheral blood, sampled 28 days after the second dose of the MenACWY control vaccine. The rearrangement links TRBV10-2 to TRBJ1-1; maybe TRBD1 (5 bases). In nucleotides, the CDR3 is TGCGCCAGCAGCGAGCCGAGGGACTTTCGGGACACTGAAGCTTTCTTT. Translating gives CASSEPRDFRDTEAFF.